This TCR beta chain was observed in a study of Graves' ophthalmopathy and Graves' hyperthyroidism. V was pared by 0 bases and J by 7 bases, with 11 bases of the junction left unmatched. Germline CDR1 reads SGHTA; CDR2 reads FQGTGA. The CDR3 covers 18 residues. TCR beta CDR3 amplification used RNA transcripts. First-round RT-PCR employed HTBI primers, with a second-round multiplex PCR after it. TCRdb analysed the multiplex PCR reads with MiXCR anew, one entry per CDR3 protein. The sample holds about 740,000 distinct CDR3 sequences, 35% to 50% seen once. Input material: peripheral blood. The sequence was obtained from an adult man with Graves' ophthalmopathy. This chain connects TRBV7-3 to TRBJ1-6, with 8 nucleotides matching TRBD1. The CDR3 coding sequence is TGTGCCAGCAGCTTAACCCCGGCAGGGGGCATTTTGAATTCACCCCTCCACTTT. This sequence encodes CASSLTPAGGILNSPLHF.